These 18 T cell receptor beta chains were sequenced from one sample in a study of long-term antiretroviral therapy in people with HIV. Samples were assayed with immunoSEQ v3.0 at survey level. TCRdb keeps only in-frame clones here, not all; method: immunoSEQ multiplex PCR. The sample holds approximately 25,000 clones; roughly 79% are singletons and the top ten take approximately 12%. Sequenced here: unsorted PBMCs, sampled 2.1 years after starting antiretroviral therapy. These receptors were collected from a man aged 25-45 years with HIV.

This clone was seen only a few times. The chain employs TRBV9 and TRBJ2-2; TRBD1 matches 10 bases. V trimming: 3 bases; J trimming: 6 bases; junction bases outside the gene matches: 8. Germline lookup yields CDR1 SGDLS and CDR2 YYNGEE. This CDR3 is 16 amino acids long. The CDR3 DNA is TGTGCCAGCAGCGCCCGGGACAGGGGTTCACCCGGGGAGCTGTTTTTT. As protein: CASSARDRGSPGELFF.

The count of this clone is one. The chain recombines TRBV9 with TRBJ1-3; TRBD1 might be the D (5 bases). The germline CDR1 and CDR2 sequences are SGDLS and YYNGEE. This CDR3 is 16 amino acids long. The V end lost 0 bases, the J end lost 0 bases, and 10 bases lay between the germline ends. In DNA form, the CDR3 reads TGTGCCAGCAGCGTAGATCCCCAGGGCTCTGGAAACACCATATATTTT. It encodes CASSVDPQGSGNTIYF.

V is TRBV7-2 and J is TRBJ2-7, with TRBD2 identical over 7 bases. CDR3 length equals 14 residues. The V and J ends lost 0 bases and 5 bases, in that order; junction bases with no gene match: 4. The germline V gene encodes CDR1 SGHTA and CDR2 FQGNSA. For the CDR3, the DNA is TGTGCCAGCAGCTTAGCGGGAGGGCCCCACGAGCAGTACTTC. As protein: CASSLAGGPHEQYF.

This chain uses TRBV5-5 with TRBJ2-1; D not certain. The CDR3 loop spans 16 amino acids. The ends were cut back, 0 bases at V and 2 bases at J, with 12 bases in the middle. CDR1 is SGHKS and CDR2 is YYEKEE in the germline V gene (reference sequence). The chain's CDR3 is CASSLDPTDTYNEQFF. DNA for the CDR3: TGTGCCAGCAGCTTGGACCCGACCGATACCTACAATGAGCAGTTCTTC.

This clone was detected a few times. The V gene is TRBV19, the J gene TRBJ2-2; D might be TRBD1 (6 bases). Trimming stripped 7 bases from V and 5 bases from J, with 8 bases between. This CDR3 has 12 amino acids. Germline CDR1 LNHDA, CDR2 SQIVND (reference sequence). The CDR3 DNA reads TGTGCCAGTAACGACAGGACCGGGGAGCTGTTTTTT. Translating it yields CASNDRTGELFF. The full variable domain, its missing parts supplied by reference TRBV19 and TRBJ2-2, is DGGITQSPKYLFRKEGQNVTLSCEQNLNHDAMYWYRQDPGQGLRLIYYSQIVNDFQKGDIAEGYSVSREKKESFPLTVTSAQKNPTAFYLCASNDRTGELFFGEGSRLTVL.

A word on this clone: The DNA is left out, because the CDR3 cannot be placed on it with certainty; the CDR3 is given as TCRdb lists it. The chain has TRBV10-2 and TRBJ2-2. Looked up from germline, CDR1 is WSHSY and CDR2 is SAAADI. The CDR3 length equals 21 residues, ends included. CDR3 sequence reads: CASSSSDRRKGGSLRTGELFF.

The CDR3 spells CASSGDSLNTEAFF. The CDR3 DNA is TGTGCCAGCAGCGGGGACAGTCTGAACACTGAAGCTTTCTTT. This rearrangement joins TRBV9 to TRBJ1-1; 7 bases map to TRBD1. The CDR3 extends over 14 amino acids. Germline V gene sequence: CDR1 SGDLS, CDR2 YYNGEE. V dropped 3 bases and J dropped 0; count of bases not matched to a gene: 2.

The V and J genes are TRBV11-2 and TRBJ1-6, with D perhaps TRBD1 (6 bases). V lost 8 bases, J lost 9 bases, and 17 bases lay in between. The V gene's germline CDR1 is SGHAT and CDR2 FQNNGV. This CDR3 is built from 14 residues. CDR3 DNA: TGTGCCAGCCAAAAGGGGGGGGTGACTTCACCCCTCCACTTT. It translates to CASQKGGVTSPLHF.

A single count supports this clone. This sequence joins TRBV7-9 and TRBJ2-3; D possibly corresponds to TRBD2 (5 bases). Germline V gene data show CDR1 as SEHNR and CDR2 as FQNEAQ (reference sequence). CDR3 length equals 15 residues. Trimming cost V 1 base and J 0 bases, with 8 bases left between them. CDR3 loop: CASSLGESSTDTQYF. As DNA, the CDR3 is TGTGCCAGCAGCTTAGGGGAGTCTAGCACAGATACGCAGTATTTT.

The CDR3 loop is CASSRSGGTGTKYEQYF. CDR3 DNA: TGTGCCAGCAGCCGATCGGGTGGTACAGGGACTAAGTACGAGCAGTACTTC. The chain uses TRBV14 and TRBJ2-7, with D possibly matching TRBD2 (7 bases). Trimming shortened V by 4 bases and J by 4 bases, and 23 bases separated the two germline ends. The CDR3 sequence is 17 residues long. Per germline, CDR1 SGHDN and CDR2 FVKESK.

The CDR3 DNA reads TGTGCCAGCTCACCTAGGGCCGGGGCTAATGAAAAACTGTTTTTT. As protein: CASSPRAGANEKLFF. The rearrangement joins TRBV18 to TRBJ1-4, with D unclear. The CDR3 runs to 15 residues. Trimming left V 3 bases short and J 3 bases short, with 11 bases between. CDR1 is KGHSH and CDR2 is LQKENI in the germline V gene. The full variable domain, its missing parts supplied by reference TRBV18 and TRBJ1-4, is NAGVMQNPRHLVRRRGQEARLRCSPMKGHSHVYWYRQLPEEGLKFMVYLQKENIIDESGMPKERFSAEFPKEGPSILRIQQVVRGDSAAYFCASSPRAGANEKLFFGSGTQLSVL.

The CDR3 DNA reads as TGTGCCAGCAGTCCCACAGGGACGGCTAGCGGCTACACCTTC. As protein: CASSPTGTASGYTF. The chain combines TRBV6-1 with TRBJ1-2, with a weak D call TRBD1 (6 bases). The CDR3 totals 14 residues. CDR1 is MNHNS, CDR2 SASEGT, per germline. V was trimmed by 5 bases and J by 8 bases, leaving 18 bases between them.

The rearrangement uses TRBV30 and TRBJ1-2; no definite D call. This CDR3 contains 13 residues. Trimming cost V 2 bases and J 8 bases, with 15 bases left between them. In germline, CDR1 is GTSNPN, CDR2 SVGIG (reference sequence). The CDR3 DNA is TGTGCCTGGAGTCAGGCGTCTGGGGTAGGCTACACCTTC. Its translation is CAWSQASGVGYTF.

This clone was found a few times. The V call is TRBV6-6, the J call TRBJ1-2; D is unresolved. V shed 5 bases and J shed 1 base, with 2 bases lying between them. Germline CDR1 reads MNHNY; CDR2 reads SVGAGI (reference sequence). The CDR3 contains 11 residues. The CDR3 region has the DNA TGTGCCAGCAGTGGTAACTATGGCTACACCTTC. Its translation: CASSGNYGYTF.

V gene TRBV30 combines with J gene TRBJ2-5, with D tentatively TRBD2 (6 bases). CDR3 length: 14 residues. V was shortened by 0 bases and J by 6 bases, with 14 bases between the two germline ends. The germline CDR1 and CDR2 sequences are GTSNPN and SVGIG (reference sequence). This chain's CDR3 is CAWSVSAAGKTQYF. The CDR3, as DNA: TGTGCCTGGAGTGTATCAGCCGCGGGGAAGACCCAGTACTTC.

The rearrangement uses TRBV4-2 and TRBJ1-1; TRBD1 agrees at 8 bases. Germline CDR1 LGHNA, CDR2 YNFKEQ. V was pared by 3 bases and J by 5 bases, with 5 bases of the junction left unmatched. This CDR3 contains 14 residues. The chain's CDR3 is CASSQSGGRTEAFF. Here the CDR3 DNA reads TGTGCCAGCAGCCAGTCAGGGGGCCGGACTGAAGCTTTCTTT.

This sequence joins TRBV28 and TRBJ1-2; a weak D match, TRBD1 (6 bases). The CDR3 is 14 amino acids. In germline, CDR1 is MDHEN, CDR2 SYDVKM. The V end was cut by 6 bases, the J end by 2 bases, with 13 bases between. CDR3 sequence: CASRATGRNYGYTF. CDR3 nucleotides: TGTGCCAGCAGGGCGACAGGAAGAAACTATGGCTACACCTTC.

The rearrangement joins TRBV19 to TRBJ1-1, with no clear D. Per the germline V gene, CDR1 is LNHDA and CDR2 is SQIVND (reference sequence). Trimming took 5 bases from V and 3 from J, leaving 10 bases between them. The CDR3 runs 13 residues. CDR3 sequence reads: CASSRSQDTEAFF. In DNA form, the CDR3 reads TGTGCCAGTAGTCGGAGTCAAGACACTGAAGCTTTCTTT. The variable domain in full, with the rest retrieved from reference TRBV19 and TRBJ1-1, is DGGITQSPKYLFRKEGQNVTLSCEQNLNHDAMYWYRQDPGQGLRLIYYSQIVNDFQKGDIAEGYSVSREKKESFPLTVTSAQKNPTAFYLCASSRSQDTEAFFGQGTRLTVV.